This entry concerns a single T cell receptor beta chain. What it binds is not known. The observed sequence ends 3 residues before the CDR3 terminus, with the missing tail filled in from the germline J gene. These data come from a study of T cells in women clearing cervical HPV infection. Findings and limits, study-wide: Repertoire richness, not evenness, was significantly elevated in CIN3+ cases versus controls.

This CDR3 spans 13 amino acids. Trimming took off 3 bases at V and 1 base at J, with 7 bases between the two ends. Germline-derived CDR1 and CDR2 are SNHLY and FYNNEI. The data were produced by immunoSEQ multiplex PCR, yet TCRdb's version contains in-frame clones alone and is incomplete. The sample totals 20,000 or so clones. The chain carries TRBV2 and TRBJ2-7; D call uncertain. The TCR was taken from a woman aged 18 to 75 with a cervical HPV16 infection that either progressed to CIN3+ or cleared (not recorded which). Sequenced: blood buffy coat. The CDR3 DNA, read in part, is TGTGCCAGCAGTGACCCAGATTCCTACGAG. It encodes CASSDPDSYE. In full, the CDR3 is CASSDPDSYEQYF.